Listed below are T cell receptor beta chains from one sample, sequenced in a study of T cells in narcolepsy. Some clones are missing from TCRdb's copy, which holds only in-frame ones; the method was immunoSEQ multiplex PCR. The data hold tens of thousands of clones, with around 82% observed a single time. Sequenced material: CD45RA- memory CD4+ T cells from PBMCs. Receptor source: a human donor with narcolepsy. Both conserved end residues are part of each CDR3. The D gene is left open where the match is weak. The size of a clone is reported for some rows only, either as once, few or many, or as a class for expanded clones.

j_call | d_call | v_call | clone_size | cdr3_aa | cdr3_nt
TRBJ1-2 | - | TRBV5-4 | - | CASSTGFYGYTF | TGTGCCAGCAGCACAGGGTTCTATGGCTACACCTTC
TRBJ1-1 | TRBD1 | TRBV5-5 | - | CASSLAIRDRNTEAFF | TGTGCCAGCAGCTTGGCCATCCGGGACAGGAACACTGAAGCTTTCTTT
TRBJ2-5 | - | TRBV28 | - | CASSLRETQYF | TGTGCCAGCAGTTTACGAGAGACCCAGTACTTC
TRBJ1-3 | TRBD1 | TRBV18 | once | CASSPTAGGRGNTIYF | TGTGCCAGCTCACCGACTGCAGGGGGTCGGGGAAACACCATATATTTT
TRBJ2-3 | TRBD1 | TRBV4-1 | - | CASSQGQGPGRNTQYF | TGCGCCAGCAGCCAAGGACAGGGACCAGGAAGAAATACGCAGTATTTT
TRBJ1-1 | TRBD1 | TRBV19 | - | CASSRKGQGSTEAFF | TGTGCCAGTAGTCGGAAGGGACAGGGGAGTACTGAAGCTTTCTTT
TRBJ2-7 | TRBD1 | TRBV27 | once | CASSFSGTGASYEQYF | TGTGCCAGCAGTTTTTCCGGGACAGGGGCCTCCTACGAGCAGTACTTC
TRBJ1-1 | - | TRBV2 | - | CASSGQVNTEAFF | TGTGCCAGCAGTGGACAGGTGAACACTGAAGCTTTCTTT
TRBJ2-1 | TRBD1 | TRBV7-8 | - | CASSSDRENEQFF | TGTGCCAGCAGCTCGGACAGGGAAAATGAGCAGTTCTTC
TRBJ2-3 | TRBD2 | TRBV19 | few | CASTSTWTSGGASQDTQYF | TGTGCCAGCACTTCCACTTGGACTAGCGGGGGGGCCTCCCAAGATACGCAGTATTTT
TRBJ2-5 | - | TRBV27 | - | CASTTRREETQYF | TGTGCCAGCACCACCAGAAGAGAAGAGACCCAGTACTTC
TRBJ2-5 | - | TRBV2 | - | CASDGERFQETQYF | TGTGCCAGTGACGGGGAGCGGTTCCAAGAGACCCAGTACTTC
TRBJ1-2 | TRBD1 | TRBV6-5 | few | CASSYRDRGHYGYTF | TGTGCCAGCAGTTACCGGGACAGGGGGCATTATGGCTACACCTTC
TRBJ1-3 | - | TRBV11-3 | few | CASSSQFAQMLGNTIYF | TGTGCCAGCAGCTCCCAGTTCGCGCAAATGCTGGGAAACACCATATATTTT
TRBJ2-3 | - | TRBV7-9 | - | CASSSSEWDTQYF | TGTGCCAGCAGCTCCTCCGAGTGGGATACGCAGTATTTT
TRBJ2-7 | - | TRBV6-6 | - | CASTISQGNEQYF | TGTGCCAGCACCATTTCACAGGGAAACGAGCAGTACTTC
TRBJ2-3 | TRBD2 | TRBV10-3 | few | CAISESGLGLTSTDTQYF | TGTGCCATCAGTGAGTCGGGATTGGGACTAACGAGCACAGATACGCAGTATTTT
TRBJ2-1 | TRBD2 | TRBV6-5 | - | CASSYRLAGGDNEQFF | TGTGCCAGCAGTTACCGACTAGCGGGGGGCGACAATGAGCAGTTCTTC
TRBJ1-5 | - | TRBV2 | - | CASIKDKGSNQPQHF | TGTGCCAGCATCAAAGACAAAGGGAGCAATCAGCCCCAGCATTTT
TRBJ2-3 | - | TRBV6-5 | - | CASSLRGSTDTQYF | TGTGCCAGCAGTCTGCGCGGGAGCACAGATACGCAGTATTTT
TRBJ1-6 | - | TRBV19 | once | CASSHRAGTYNSPLHF | TGTGCTAGCTCCCATCGTGCCGGGACCTATAATTCACCCCTCCACTTT
TRBJ2-3 | - | TRBV29-1 | - | CSVGNGARTDTQYF | TGCAGCGTTGGTAACGGGGCGCGGACAGATACGCAGTATTTT
TRBJ1-2 | - | TRBV7-8 | few | CASSLGRAYYGYTF | TGTGCCAGCAGCTTAGGGCGAGCGTACTATGGCTACACCTTC
TRBJ2-5 | TRBD2 | TRBV11-2 | - | CASSLLIGLAGETQYF | TGTGCCAGCAGCTTATTAATAGGGCTAGCGGGGGAGACCCAGTACTTC
TRBJ1-2 | TRBD1 | TRBV25-1 | - | CASSGGTGYGYTF | TGTGCCAGCAGTGGAGGGACAGGCTATGGCTACACCTTC
TRBJ2-4 | - | TRBV6-6 | - | CASSASSPSDIQYF | TGTGCCAGCAGCGCTTCGTCACCGTCCGACATTCAGTACTTC
TRBJ2-3 | - | TRBV30 | - | CAWRLSGLSGTDTQYF | TGTGCCTGGAGGTTGTCCGGACTATCGGGCACAGATACGCAGTATTTT
TRBJ2-2 | - | TRBV25-1 | once | CASSDQVSNTGELFF | TGTGCCAGCAGTGATCAGGTCTCGAACACCGGGGAGCTGTTTTTT
TRBJ2-3 | - | TRBV7-2 | - | CASSSSAGIAGTQYF | TGTGCCAGCAGCTCCTCGGCGGGGATTGCCGGTACGCAGTATTTT
TRBJ1-6 | - | TRBV29-1 | - | CSVKDRNSPLHF | TGCAGCGTGAAAGACAGGAACTCACCCCTCCACTTT
TRBJ2-2 | - | TRBV6-1 | few | CASLRGAAPGELFF | TGTGCCAGCTTAAGGGGGGCCGCCCCCGGGGAGCTGTTTTTT
TRBJ2-2 | - | TRBV19 | - | CASSLSTGTGELFF | TGTGCCAGTAGCCTATCAACGGGCACCGGGGAGCTGTTTTTT
TRBJ2-2 | TRBD1 | TRBV7-7 | - | CASSPRQGAAGELFF | TGTGCCAGCAGCCCTCGACAGGGGGCGGCCGGGGAGCTGTTTTTT
TRBJ2-5 | - | TRBV5-1 | - | CASSKRETQETQYF | TGCGCCAGCAGCAAGAGGGAAACCCAAGAGACCCAGTACTTC
TRBJ1-1 | - | TRBV10-3 | - | CAISGEGHSEAFF | TGTGCCATCAGTGGAGAAGGCCACTCTGAAGCTTTCTTT
TRBJ1-1 | - | TRBV6-5 | - | CASSQGTKAFF | TGTGCCAGCAGTCAGGGTACAAAAGCTTTCTTT